The clone carrying this TCR beta chain was seen only a few times. This entry belongs to a study of blood T cell repertoires in COVID-19. About the research overall: The cDNA or gDNA used as material had been derived from T cells, B-cell-depleted T cells, or PBMCs.

Per the authors' pipeline: For nucleated cells, counts were estimated from reference gene primer amplification. Assay used: immunoSEQ multiplex PCR; TCRdb lists only in-frame clones, some missing. That table supplies the V and J calls and clone size; D and trimming were determined from the DNA. Among more than 200,000 clones listed, 88% were seen once. CDR1 is LNHDA, CDR2 SQIVND, per germline (reference sequence). J lost 7 bases, V lost 1 base, and 12 bases had no gene match. The CDR3 has 18 amino acids. This receptor was identified in a man in his sixties or seventies with acute or convalescent COVID-19. V usage is TRBV19 and J usage is TRBJ2-1, with 11 bases matching TRBD2. The sequencing sample was made of peripheral blood. The CDR3 nucleotides are TGTGCCAGTAGTATAGGCCCCGGGACTAGCGGTTTGATGAATGAGCAGTTCTTC. Its translation: CASSIGPGTSGLMNEQFF.